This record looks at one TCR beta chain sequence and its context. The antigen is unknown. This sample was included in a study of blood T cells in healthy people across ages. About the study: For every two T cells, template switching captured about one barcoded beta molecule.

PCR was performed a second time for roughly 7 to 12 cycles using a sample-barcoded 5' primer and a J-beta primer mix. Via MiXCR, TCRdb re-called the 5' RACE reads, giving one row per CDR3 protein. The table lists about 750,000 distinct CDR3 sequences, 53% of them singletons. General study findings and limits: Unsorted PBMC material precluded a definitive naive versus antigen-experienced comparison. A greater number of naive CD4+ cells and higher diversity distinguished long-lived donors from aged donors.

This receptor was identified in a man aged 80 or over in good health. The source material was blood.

DNA of the CDR3: TGCAGTGCTAGAGATCAGGGCAGATCCCAGCGGAGAGTCTCCTACAATGAGCAGTACTTC. Protein sequence: CSARDQGRSQRRVSYNEQYF. The rearrangement joins TRBV20-1 to TRBJ2-1, with D perhaps being TRBD1 or TRBD2 (5 bases each). The J call may be in error: the DNA end matches TRBJ2-7 better. Germline CDR1 reads DFQATT; CDR2 reads SNEGSKA (reference sequence). The length of the CDR3 is 20 residues.